This T cell receptor (beta chain) was obtained from a study of blood T cell repertoires in COVID-19. Study information: The United States, Italy and Spain provided the acute and convalescent COVID-19 samples. Sample material is recorded as cDNA or gDNA derived from T cells, B-cell-depleted T cells, or PBMCs.

Germline trimming cut 2 bases from V and 2 bases from J; bases unmatched to any gene: 2. CDR3 length: 15 amino acids. Germline V gene sequence: CDR1 MNHEY, CDR2 SVGEGT. Per the original methods: The assay estimated nucleated cells by amplifying reference gene primers. Generated by immunoSEQ multiplex PCR, the TCRdb table keeps only in-frame clones and is missing some. That table supplies the V and J calls and clone size; D and trimming were determined from the DNA. The table has about 150,000 clones, around four fifths seen once; the top ten hold roughly 2.7%. A Seattle source enrolled patients during active infection and followed them longitudinally.

V usage is TRBV6-2 or TRBV6-3 and J usage is TRBJ2-3; 9 bases map to TRBD2. The specimen was peripheral blood. The sequence was obtained from an elderly woman with COVID-19, enrolled during active disease. CDR3 nucleotide sequence: TGTGCCAGCAGTTACCAGCGGGGGGACACAGATACGCAGTATTTT. It is translated as CASSYQRGDTDTQYF.